This T cell receptor (beta chain) was documented in a study of shared clonotypes between healthy human individuals. Study observations and caveats: Generation of non-shared clonotypes was less probable than generation of clonotypes shared by all four donors. Donors were few, which limited the genetic and exposure-history diversity represented. Clonotype sharing among donors likely depends on sequencing depth.

In the authors' methods: Junction-only immunoSEQ data arrived without quality scores, meaning filtering differed. Measured with immunoSEQ multiplex PCR; TCRdb has only the in-frame clones, and not every one. Clone size and the V and J calls come from that table; the DNA yielded D and trimming. The table includes around 2,000,000 clones, more than 85% detected once. J gave up 8 bases and V 4 bases, and 10 bases lay outside the gene matches. This CDR3 contains 15 residues. Germline lookup yields CDR1 KGHSY and CDR2 FQNENV. Remarks on this clone: No antigen is known for it.

Positively selected for CCR7, the CD45RO-negative cells used as naive CD8 cells excluded terminally differentiated effector memory CD45RA+ cells. The source is a young man in good health. Some clones in this sample may be carry-over from other donors' samples. Sequencing used naive CD8+ T cells from PBMCs. The chain couples TRBV16 to TRBJ1-2, with 10 bases aligning to TRBD1. The CDR3 DNA sequence: TGTGCCAGCAGCCGGGCGACAGGGGGCCGGCGAGGCTACACCTTC. This encodes CASSRATGGRRGYTF.